Shown below are 22 T cell receptor beta chains from a single sample sequenced in a study of blood T cell repertoires in COVID-19. The data were produced by immunoSEQ multiplex PCR, yet TCRdb's version contains in-frame clones alone and is incomplete. The data hold roughly 150,000 clones, with over 80% observed a single time. The sequenced sample was peripheral blood. The receptor set was obtained from a woman of 80 years or more with acute or convalescent COVID-19.

The chain couples TRBV18 to TRBJ1-1; D is unclear. Germline V gene data show CDR1 as KGHSH and CDR2 as LQKENI. The CDR3 runs 16 residues. V lost 1 base and J 0 bases, leaving 12 bases between the germline ends. For the CDR3, the DNA is TGTGCCAGCTCACCACGGGGAGTAAGCATGAACACTGAAGCTTTCTTT. This codes for CASSPRGVSMNTEAFF.

The rearrangement links TRBV2 to TRBJ1-2; a possible D gene is TRBD1 (6 bases). V gave up 6 bases and J gave up 0 bases, with 14 bases separating them. The CDR3 extends over 15 amino acids. Germline V CDR1 and CDR2: SNHLY, FYNNEI. CDR3 bases: TGTGCCAGCAGGGGGGGGCAGTTAACTAACTATGGCTACACCTTC. This gives the protein CASRGGQLTNYGYTF.

The rearrangement joins TRBV11-1 to TRBJ2-1, with 12 bases fitting TRBD1. Unmatched junction bases numbered 8, after V lost 5 bases and J lost 6 bases. The CDR3 covers 16 residues. Germline CDR1 and CDR2: SGHAT and FQDESV (reference sequence). In nucleotides, the CDR3 is TGTGCCAGCAGCCTAAATAGGGGACAGGGGGCCAATGAGCAGTTCTTC. Translation gives CASSLNRGQGANEQFF. The whole variable domain, remainder taken from reference TRBV11-1 and TRBJ2-1, is EAEVAQSPRYKITEKSQAVAFWCDPISGHATLYWYRQILGQGPELLVQFQDESVVDDSQLPKDRFSAERLKGVDSTLKIQPAELGDSAMYLCASSLNRGQGANEQFFGPGTRLTVL.

This chain connects TRBV7-2 to TRBJ1-2, with D uncertain. Germline V lookup: CDR1 SGHTA, CDR2 FQGNSA. The CDR3 is 13 residues long. V lost 4 bases and J 6 bases, leaving 12 bases between the germline ends. This CDR3 reads CASSWAGYDGYTF. The CDR3 DNA reads as TGTGCCAGCAGCTGGGCGGGGTATGATGGCTACACCTTC.

The J gene is TRBJ1-1, the V gene TRBV18; 8 nucleotides line up with TRBD1. Germline V gene data show CDR1 as KGHSH and CDR2 as LQKENI. The V segment lost 2 bases and the J segment 0 bases; nucleotides outside the gene matches: 2. CDR3 size: 15 residues. The CDR3 DNA reads as TGTGCCAGCTCACCATGGACAGGGATGAACACTGAAGCTTTCTTT. Translating gives CASSPWTGMNTEAFF.

This clone was detected once. The rearrangement uses TRBV5-1 and TRBJ1-2, with D maybe TRBD1 (6 bases). From germline, CDR1 is SGHRS and CDR2 YFSETQ. The CDR3 covers 14 residues. Trimming shortened V by 0 bases and J by 4 bases, and 10 bases separated the two germline ends. The chain's CDR3 is CASSLEQGTYGYTF. The CDR3 DNA reads TGCGCCAGCAGCTTGGAGCAGGGGACCTATGGCTACACCTTC.

The J gene is TRBJ2-3, the V gene TRBV5-1; 11 positions agree with TRBD2. The V gene end was trimmed by 0 bases and the J gene end by 0 bases; junction bases not matched to a gene: 6. The germline V gene has CDR1 SGHRS and CDR2 YFSETQ. The CDR3 loop spans 18 amino acids. In DNA, the CDR3 is TGCGCCAGCAGCTTGGTTTTAGCGGGGGGGAGTAGCACAGATACGCAGTATTTT. This codes for CASSLVLAGGSSTDTQYF.

This clone was recorded once. The gene calls are TRBV27 and TRBJ2-2; 10 bases fit TRBD1. CDR3 size: 17 residues. V lost 4 bases, J lost 6 bases, and 11 bases stayed unmatched. CDR1 is MNHEY and CDR2 is SMNVEV in the germline V gene (reference sequence). The CDR3 protein is CASSSGTGAVVSGELFF. The CDR3 DNA reads TGTGCCAGCAGTTCCGGGACAGGGGCGGTTGTCTCCGGGGAGCTGTTTTTT.

The chain uses TRBV6-1 and TRBJ1-1, with D possibly matching TRBD1 (5 bases). V was trimmed by 0 bases and J by 10 bases, leaving 21 bases between them. The CDR3 extends over 16 amino acids. CDR1 is MNHNS and CDR2 is SASEGT in the germline V gene. CDR3 bases: TGTGCCAGCAGTGAAGCGAGGCAGGCATGGGGGGTAGGAGCTTTCTTT. Protein sequence: CASSEARQAWGVGAFF.

The sample holds one count of this clone. The gene calls are TRBV19 and TRBJ1-5; perhaps TRBD1 as D (6 bases). Germline-derived CDR1 and CDR2 are LNHDA and SQIVND (reference sequence). The CDR3 covers 13 residues. Trimming removed 5 bases from V and 6 bases from J, with 11 bases in between. CDR3 in DNA: TGTGCCAGTAGTGGGGGCAGGGGTCAGCCCCAGCATTTT. Its translation is CASSGGRGQPQHF.

This clone was counted a single time. The chain recombines TRBV7-6 with TRBJ1-1, with a tentative D call TRBD1 (5 bases). The germline V gene has CDR1 SGHVS and CDR2 FNYEAQ. V was shortened by 5 bases and J by 1 base, with 8 bases between the two germline ends. This CDR3 has 13 amino acids. The CDR3 DNA is TGTGCCAGCAGCAAGGGGCCGAACACTGAAGCTTTCTTT. Translated, it gives CASSKGPNTEAFF.

This chain joins TRBV6-1 and TRBJ1-2; 7 bases map to TRBD1. The germline CDR1 and CDR2 sequences are MNHNS and SASEGT. The CDR3 length is 14 residues. V shed 2 bases and J 3 bases; nucleotides not matched to a gene: 3. The CDR3 DNA sequence: TGTGCCAGCAGTGAAAATACAGGGGACTATGGCTACACCTTC. Protein: CASSENTGDYGYTF.

This rearrangement joins TRBV18 to TRBJ1-1, with a weak D call TRBD1 (6 bases). The length of the CDR3 is 15 residues. The germline V gene encodes CDR1 KGHSH and CDR2 LQKENI. V was trimmed by 4 bases and J by 1 base, leaving 13 bases between them. The CDR3 loop is CASSLQQGQNTEAFF. The CDR3 DNA sequence: TGTGCCAGCTCACTGCAACAGGGCCAGAACACTGAAGCTTTCTTT.

The CDR3 reads CASSPSTGSGNTIYF. In DNA, the CDR3 is TGTGCCAGCAGTCCTTCGACAGGCTCTGGAAACACCATATATTTT. The rearrangement links TRBV2 to TRBJ1-3; D might be TRBD1 (6 bases). Trimming took off 5 bases at V and 0 bases at J, with 11 bases between the two ends. CDR3 length: 15 amino acids. Germline V CDR1 and CDR2: SNHLY, FYNNEI.

This rearrangement joins TRBV2 to TRBJ1-4; the D gene is possibly TRBD1 (5 bases). There are 13 residues in the CDR3. V was cut by 5 bases and J by 12 bases, with 16 bases left in between. Germline V gene data show CDR1 as SNHLY and CDR2 as FYNNEI. CDR3 region: CASSYDWTSQLFF. CDR3 coding DNA: TGTGCCAGCAGTTACGATTGGACATCACAACTGTTTTTT.

In DNA, the CDR3 is TGTGCCAGCAGTGGGACAGGGATTAACACTGAAGCTTTCTTT. This sequence encodes CASSGTGINTEAFF. The V and J genes are TRBV2 and TRBJ1-1, with TRBD1 matching over 8 bases. Per the germline V gene, CDR1 is SNHLY and CDR2 is FYNNEI. The junction had 3 bases not matched to a gene; V was cut back by 4 bases and J by 2 bases. The CDR3 has 14 amino acids.

V gene TRBV10-3 combines with J gene TRBJ1-2; a weak D match, TRBD1 (5 bases). The CDR3 spans 13 residues. Germline V gene data show CDR1 as ENHRY and CDR2 as SYGVKD. V shed 3 bases and J shed 7 bases, with 12 bases lying between them. The CDR3 DNA sequence: TGTGCCATCAGTGACCTCCGGGACTCTGGCTACACCTTC. Translation: CAISDLRDSGYTF.

V usage is TRBV23-1 and J usage is TRBJ1-5, with a possible D match to TRBD1 (6 bases). TRBV23-1 qualifies as an ORF whose function is uncertain. Trimming shortened V by 0 bases and J by 4 bases, and 13 bases separated the two germline ends. The CDR3 loop spans 16 amino acids. CDR3 sequence (DNA): TGCGCCAGCAGTCAATCCCGTTGGACAGAGAATCAGCCCCAGCATTTT. This translates into CASSQSRWTENQPQHF.

The chain combines TRBV12-3 or TRBV12-4 with TRBJ1-4, with D perhaps matching TRBD1 (6 bases). The CDR3 has 11 amino acids. Trimming pared 5 bases from V and 10 bases from J, leaving 8 bases between. The CDR3 DNA follows: TGTGCCAGCAGTCAAGGGGGAAAACTGTTTTTT. It yields the protein CASSQGGKLFF.

This rearrangement joins TRBV5-1 to TRBJ1-1; 10 bases align to TRBD1. The CDR3 totals 17 residues. The ends lost 3 bases at V and 5 bases at J; junction bases unmatched: 13. Germline loops: CDR1 SGHRS, CDR2 YFSETQ. CDR3 coding DNA: TGCGCCAGCAGCTCCCCGGGACAGGGGTTGTTACGGACTGAAGCTTTCTTT. Protein product: CASSSPGQGLLRTEAFF.

This chain connects TRBV27 to TRBJ2-3; 8 bases agree with TRBD2. The CDR3 extends over 15 amino acids. V shed 2 bases and J 1 base; nucleotides not matched to a gene: 2. The germline gives CDR1 MNHEY, CDR2 SMNVEV (reference sequence). The CDR3 bases are TGTGCCAGCAGTTTACTGCGGGGGGGCACAGATACGCAGTATTTT. Residues: CASSLLRGGTDTQYF.

The count of this clone is one. The chain uses TRBV7-6 and TRBJ1-2; 10 bases match TRBD1. CDR1 is SGHVS, CDR2 FNYEAQ, per germline. Trimming at V came to 5 bases and at J to 7 bases, leaving 10 bases not matched to a gene. This CDR3 contains 15 residues. Here the CDR3 DNA reads TGTGCCAGCAGCGTCGGACAGGGGGTCTGGGGTGGCTACACCTTC. Protein sequence: CASSVGQGVWGGYTF.